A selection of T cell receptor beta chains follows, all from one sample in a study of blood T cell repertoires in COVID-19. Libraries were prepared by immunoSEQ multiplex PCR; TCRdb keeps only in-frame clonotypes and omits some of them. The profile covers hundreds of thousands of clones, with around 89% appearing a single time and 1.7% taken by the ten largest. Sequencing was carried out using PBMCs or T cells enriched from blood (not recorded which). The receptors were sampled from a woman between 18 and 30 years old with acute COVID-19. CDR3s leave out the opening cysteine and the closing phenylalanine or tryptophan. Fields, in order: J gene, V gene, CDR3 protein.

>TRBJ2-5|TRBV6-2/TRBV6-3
ASSYLPGLAGVGQETQY
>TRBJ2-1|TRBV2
ASSEERGDRGQRLGLGVYNEQF
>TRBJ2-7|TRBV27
ASSLRGAEQY
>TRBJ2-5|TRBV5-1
ASSWRGQETQY
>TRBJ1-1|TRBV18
ASSPAFANTEAF
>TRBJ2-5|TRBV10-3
ATRDRGQETQY
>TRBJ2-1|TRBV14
ASSQRTSGLNNEQF
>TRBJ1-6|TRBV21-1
ASSRTQGRGNSPLH
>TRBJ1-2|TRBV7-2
ASSLALQTNYGYT
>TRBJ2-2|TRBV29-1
SAGGWLEGDTGELF
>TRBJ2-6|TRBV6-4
ASSPGVGANVLT
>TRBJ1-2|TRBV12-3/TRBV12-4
ASRKTGNYGYT
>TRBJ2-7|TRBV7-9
ASRPFTGAGYEQY
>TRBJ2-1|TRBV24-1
ATSSGTSGYNEQF
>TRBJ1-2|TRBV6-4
ARDQGDNYGYT
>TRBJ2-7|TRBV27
ASSQTGQLPYEQY
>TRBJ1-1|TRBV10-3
ALTEGGRSTEAF
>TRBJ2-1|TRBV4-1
ASSQGRGGRNEQF
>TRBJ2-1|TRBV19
ASSIDLGLGREQF
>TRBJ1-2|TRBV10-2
ASRSGQGAYGYT
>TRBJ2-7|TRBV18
ASSQTGTSGYEQY
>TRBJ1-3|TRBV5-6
ASSLDTGRNSGNTIY
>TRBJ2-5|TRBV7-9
ASSPRDRGWETQY
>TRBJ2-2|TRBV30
AWRSGADTGELF
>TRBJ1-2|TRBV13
ASSLESRDTGYT
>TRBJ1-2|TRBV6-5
ASRRDSMGGYT
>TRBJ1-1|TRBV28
ASRQGMNTEAF
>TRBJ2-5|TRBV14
ASRGQGLETQY
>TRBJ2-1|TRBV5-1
ASSLANSRGQGAQGQF
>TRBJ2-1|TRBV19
ASDAGTSLANEQF
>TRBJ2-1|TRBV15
ATSRGLAGVEINEQF
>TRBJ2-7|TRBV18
ASSPVLESEQY
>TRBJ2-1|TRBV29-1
SVEDDRGRYNEQF
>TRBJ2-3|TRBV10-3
AISTADATDTQY
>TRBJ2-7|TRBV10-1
ASSDGVVYEQY
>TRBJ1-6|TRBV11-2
ASSLAGKRNNSPLH
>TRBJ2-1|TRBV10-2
ASRIAGGNEQF
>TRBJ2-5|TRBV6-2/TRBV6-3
ASSYVAGVGETQY
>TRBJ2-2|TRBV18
ASSPSGVGELF
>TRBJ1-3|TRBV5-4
ASSTGQTGISGNTIY
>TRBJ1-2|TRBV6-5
ASSLTGGGHGYT
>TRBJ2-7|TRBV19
ASSIERGGGGGLY
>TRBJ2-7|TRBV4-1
ASSQERQGHYEQY
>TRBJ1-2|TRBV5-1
ASSNRTGGPGGYT
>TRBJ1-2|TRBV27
ASSLSTGMDGYT
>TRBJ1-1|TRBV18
ASSPVRGNTEAF